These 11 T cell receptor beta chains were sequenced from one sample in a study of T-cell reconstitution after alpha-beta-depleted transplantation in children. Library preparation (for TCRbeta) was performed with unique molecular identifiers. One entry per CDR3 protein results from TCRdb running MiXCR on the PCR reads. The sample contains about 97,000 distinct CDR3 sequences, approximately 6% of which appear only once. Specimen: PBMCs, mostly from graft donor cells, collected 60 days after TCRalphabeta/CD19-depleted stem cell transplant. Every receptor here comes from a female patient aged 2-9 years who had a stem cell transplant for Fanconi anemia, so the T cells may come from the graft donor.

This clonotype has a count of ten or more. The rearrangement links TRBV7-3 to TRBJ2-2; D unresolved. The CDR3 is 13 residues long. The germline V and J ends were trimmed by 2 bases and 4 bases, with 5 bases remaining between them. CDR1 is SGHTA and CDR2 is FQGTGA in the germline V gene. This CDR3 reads CASSLPGTGELFF. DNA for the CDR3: TGTGCCAGCAGCTTACCTGGCACCGGGGAGCTGTTTTTT.

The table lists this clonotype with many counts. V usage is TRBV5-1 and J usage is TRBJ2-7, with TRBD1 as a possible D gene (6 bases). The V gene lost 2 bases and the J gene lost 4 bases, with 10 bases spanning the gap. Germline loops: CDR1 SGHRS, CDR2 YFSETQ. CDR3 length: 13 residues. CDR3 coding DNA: TGCGCCAGCAGCTTCGGACAGTATTACGAGCAGTACTTC. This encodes CASSFGQYYEQYF. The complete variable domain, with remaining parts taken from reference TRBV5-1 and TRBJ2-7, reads KAGVTQTPRYLIKTRGQQVTLSCSPISGHRSVSWYQQTPGQGLQFLFEYFSETQRNKGNFPGRFSGRQFSNSRSEMNVSTLELGDSALYLCASSFGQYYEQYFGPGTRLTVT.

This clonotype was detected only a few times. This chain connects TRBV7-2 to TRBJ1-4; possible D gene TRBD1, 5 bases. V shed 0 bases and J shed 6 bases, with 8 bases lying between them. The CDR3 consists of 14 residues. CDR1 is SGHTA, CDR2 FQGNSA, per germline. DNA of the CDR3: TGTGCCAGCAGCTTAGCGGGGCCAGATGAAAAACTGTTTTTT. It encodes CASSLAGPDEKLFF.

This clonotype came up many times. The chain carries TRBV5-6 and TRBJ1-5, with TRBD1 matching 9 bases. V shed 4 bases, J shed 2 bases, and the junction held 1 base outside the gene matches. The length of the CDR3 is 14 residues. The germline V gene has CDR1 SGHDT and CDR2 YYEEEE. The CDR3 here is CASSRTGGNQPQHF. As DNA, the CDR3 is TGTGCCAGCAGCCGGACAGGGGGCAATCAGCCCCAGCATTTT.

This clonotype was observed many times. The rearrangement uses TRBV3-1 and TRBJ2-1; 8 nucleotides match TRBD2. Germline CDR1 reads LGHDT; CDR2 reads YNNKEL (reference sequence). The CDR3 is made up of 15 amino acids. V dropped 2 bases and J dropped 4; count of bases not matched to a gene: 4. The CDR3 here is CASSQTGGPYNEQFF. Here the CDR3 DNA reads TGTGCCAGCAGCCAAACGGGGGGGCCATACAATGAGCAGTTCTTC.

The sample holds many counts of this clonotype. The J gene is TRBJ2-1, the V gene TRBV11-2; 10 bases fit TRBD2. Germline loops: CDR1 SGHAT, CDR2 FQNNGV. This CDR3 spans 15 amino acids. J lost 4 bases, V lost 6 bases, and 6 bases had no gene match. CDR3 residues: CASRLLAGMYNEQFF. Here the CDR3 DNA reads TGTGCCAGCAGGTTACTAGCGGGGATGTACAATGAGCAGTTCTTC.

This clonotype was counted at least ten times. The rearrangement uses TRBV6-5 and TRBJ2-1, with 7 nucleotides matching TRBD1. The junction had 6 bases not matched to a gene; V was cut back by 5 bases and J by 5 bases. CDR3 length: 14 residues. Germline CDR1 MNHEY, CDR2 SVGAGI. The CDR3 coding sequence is TGTGCCAGCAGTCGACAGGGATCACACAATGAGCAGTTCTTC. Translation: CASSRQGSHNEQFF.

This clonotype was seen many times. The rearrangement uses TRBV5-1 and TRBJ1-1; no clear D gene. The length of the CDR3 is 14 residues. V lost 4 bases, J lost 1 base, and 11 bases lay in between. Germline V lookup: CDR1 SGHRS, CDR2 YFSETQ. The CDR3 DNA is TGCGCCAGCAGCCCACGGACCTCGAACACTGAAGCTTTCTTT. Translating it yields CASSPRTSNTEAFF.

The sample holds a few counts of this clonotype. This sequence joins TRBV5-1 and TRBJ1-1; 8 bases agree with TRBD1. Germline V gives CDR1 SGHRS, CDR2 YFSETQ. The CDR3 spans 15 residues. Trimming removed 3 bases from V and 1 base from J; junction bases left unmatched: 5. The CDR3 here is CASSWGTGTNTEAFF. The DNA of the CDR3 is TGCGCCAGCAGCTGGGGGACAGGCACGAACACTGAAGCTTTCTTT.

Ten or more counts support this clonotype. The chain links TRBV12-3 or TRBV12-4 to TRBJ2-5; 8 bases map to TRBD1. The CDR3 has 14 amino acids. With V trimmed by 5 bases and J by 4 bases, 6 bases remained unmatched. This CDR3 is CASSPDRVRETQYF. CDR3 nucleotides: TGTGCCAGCAGTCCGGACAGGGTTCGAGAGACCCAGTACTTC.

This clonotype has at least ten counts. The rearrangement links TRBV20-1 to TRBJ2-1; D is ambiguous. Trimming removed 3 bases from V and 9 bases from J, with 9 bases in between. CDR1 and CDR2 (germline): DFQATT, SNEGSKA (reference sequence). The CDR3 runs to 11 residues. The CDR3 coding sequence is TGCAGTGCTAGTTTCCCCCGTGAGCAGTTCTTC. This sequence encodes CSASFPREQFF.